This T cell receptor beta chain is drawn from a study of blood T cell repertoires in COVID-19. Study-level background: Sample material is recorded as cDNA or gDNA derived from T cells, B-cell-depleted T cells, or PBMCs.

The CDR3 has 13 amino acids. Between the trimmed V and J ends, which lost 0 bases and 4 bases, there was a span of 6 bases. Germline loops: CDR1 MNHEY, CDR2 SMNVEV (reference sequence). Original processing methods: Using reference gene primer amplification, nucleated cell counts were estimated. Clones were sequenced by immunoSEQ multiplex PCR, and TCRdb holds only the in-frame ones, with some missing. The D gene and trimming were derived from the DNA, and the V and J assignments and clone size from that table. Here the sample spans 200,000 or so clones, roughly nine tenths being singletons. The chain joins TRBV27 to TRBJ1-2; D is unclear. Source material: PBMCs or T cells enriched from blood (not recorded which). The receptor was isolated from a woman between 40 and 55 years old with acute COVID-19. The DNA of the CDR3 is TGTGCCAGCAGTTTATCTGGCTCCTATGGCTACACCTTC. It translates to CASSLSGSYGYTF.